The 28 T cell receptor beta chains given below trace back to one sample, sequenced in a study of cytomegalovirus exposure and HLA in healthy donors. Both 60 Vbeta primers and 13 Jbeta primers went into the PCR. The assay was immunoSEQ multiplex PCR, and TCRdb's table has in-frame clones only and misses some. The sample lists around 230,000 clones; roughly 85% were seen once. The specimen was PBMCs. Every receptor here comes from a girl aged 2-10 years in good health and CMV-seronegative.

The CDR3, as DNA: TGCGCCAGCAGCCAAGCTCTTACAGATACGCAGTATTTT. This codes for CASSQALTDTQYF. The V and J genes are TRBV4-1 and TRBJ2-3, with D uncertain. The V and J ends lost 1 base and 3 bases respectively, with 5 bases between them. The CDR3 is 13 residues long. Germline V CDR1 and CDR2: MGHRA, YSYEKL.

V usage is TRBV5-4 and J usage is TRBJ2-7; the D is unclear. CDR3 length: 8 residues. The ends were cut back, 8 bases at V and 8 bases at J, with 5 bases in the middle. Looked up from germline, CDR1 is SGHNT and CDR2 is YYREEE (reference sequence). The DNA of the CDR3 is TGTGCCAGGACTCAGCAGTACTTC. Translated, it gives CARTQQYF.

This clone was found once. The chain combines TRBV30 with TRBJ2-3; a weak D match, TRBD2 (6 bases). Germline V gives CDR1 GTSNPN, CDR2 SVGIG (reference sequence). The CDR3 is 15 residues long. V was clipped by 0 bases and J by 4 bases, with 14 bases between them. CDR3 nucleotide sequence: TGTGCCTGGAGTGTATCCCTGGGGGAGGCAGATACGCAGTATTTT. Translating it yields CAWSVSLGEADTQYF.

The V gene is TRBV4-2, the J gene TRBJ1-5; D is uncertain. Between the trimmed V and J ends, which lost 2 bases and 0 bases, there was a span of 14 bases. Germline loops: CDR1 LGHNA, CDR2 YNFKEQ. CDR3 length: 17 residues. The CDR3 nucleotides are TGTGCCAGCAGCCAATTTCGAGCTAGGAATAGCAATCAGCCCCAGCATTTT. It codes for CASSQFRARNSNQPQHF.

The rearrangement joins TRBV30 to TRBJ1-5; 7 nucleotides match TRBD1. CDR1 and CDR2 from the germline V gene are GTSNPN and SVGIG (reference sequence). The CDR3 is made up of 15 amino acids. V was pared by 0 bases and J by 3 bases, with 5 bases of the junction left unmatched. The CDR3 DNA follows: TGTGCCTGGAGTGTATCGACAGGGCTCAATCAGCCCCAGCATTTT. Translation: CAWSVSTGLNQPQHF.

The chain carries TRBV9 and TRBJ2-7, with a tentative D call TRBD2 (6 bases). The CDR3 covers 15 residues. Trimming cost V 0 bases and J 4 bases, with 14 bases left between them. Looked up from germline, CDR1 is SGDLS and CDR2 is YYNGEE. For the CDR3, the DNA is TGTGCCAGCAGCGTAGAACTAGCTGGCTCTTACGAGCAGTACTTC. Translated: CASSVELAGSYEQYF.

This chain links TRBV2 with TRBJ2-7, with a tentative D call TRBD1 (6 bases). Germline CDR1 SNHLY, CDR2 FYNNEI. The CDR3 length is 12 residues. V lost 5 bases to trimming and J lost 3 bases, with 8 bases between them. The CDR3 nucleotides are TGTGCCAGCAGTCCGGGACACTACGAGCAGTACTTC. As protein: CASSPGHYEQYF.

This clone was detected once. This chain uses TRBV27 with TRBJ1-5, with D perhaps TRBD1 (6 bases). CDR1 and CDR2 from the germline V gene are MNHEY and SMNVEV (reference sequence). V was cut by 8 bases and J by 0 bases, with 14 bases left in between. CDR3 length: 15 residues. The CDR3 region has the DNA TGTGCCAGCGCTCAAAGGGGGTTTAGCAATCAGCCCCAGCATTTT. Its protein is CASAQRGFSNQPQHF.

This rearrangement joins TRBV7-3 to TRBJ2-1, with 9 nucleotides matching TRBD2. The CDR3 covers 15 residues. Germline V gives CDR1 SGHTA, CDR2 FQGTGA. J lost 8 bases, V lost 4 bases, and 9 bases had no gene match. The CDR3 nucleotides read TGTGCCAGCAGCTCCCCGGGACTAGCAAGTCATGAGCAGTTCTTC. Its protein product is CASSSPGLASHEQFF.

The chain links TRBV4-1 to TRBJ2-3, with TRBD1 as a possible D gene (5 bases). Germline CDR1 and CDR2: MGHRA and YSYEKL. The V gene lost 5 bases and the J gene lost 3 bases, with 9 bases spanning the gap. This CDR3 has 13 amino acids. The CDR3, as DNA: TGCGCCAGCAGCTCTCCAGGGACAGATACGCAGTATTTT. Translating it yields CASSSPGTDTQYF.

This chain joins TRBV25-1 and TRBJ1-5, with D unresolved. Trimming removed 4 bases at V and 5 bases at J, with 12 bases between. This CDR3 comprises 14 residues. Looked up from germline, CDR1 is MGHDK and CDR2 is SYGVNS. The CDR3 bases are TGTGCCAGCAGTGCCCGGGGAGGGCATCAGCCCCAGCATTTT. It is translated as CASSARGGHQPQHF. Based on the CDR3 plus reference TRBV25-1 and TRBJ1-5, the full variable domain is EADIYQTPRYLVIGTGKKITLECSQTMGHDKMYWYQQDPGMELHLIHYSYGVNSTEKGDLSSESTVSRIRTEHFPLTLESARPSHTSQYLCASSARGGHQPQHFGDGTRLSIL.

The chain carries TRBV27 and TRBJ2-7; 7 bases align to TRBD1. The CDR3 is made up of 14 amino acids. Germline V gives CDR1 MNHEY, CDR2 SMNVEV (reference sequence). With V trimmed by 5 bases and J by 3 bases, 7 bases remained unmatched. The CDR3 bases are TGTGCCAGCAGTCCACCGACAGGGTACTACGAGCAGTACTTC. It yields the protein CASSPPTGYYEQYF.

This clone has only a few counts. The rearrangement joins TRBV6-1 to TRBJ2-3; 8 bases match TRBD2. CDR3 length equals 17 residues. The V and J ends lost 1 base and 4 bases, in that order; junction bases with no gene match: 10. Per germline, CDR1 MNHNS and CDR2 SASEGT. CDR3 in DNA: TGTGCCAGCAGTGAAGGTTTGGTAGCGGGATATGCAGATACGCAGTATTTT. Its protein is CASSEGLVAGYADTQYF.

The CDR3, as DNA: TGTGCCCTTGGTCGGGGTGTGGGAGCTTTCTTT. It specifies CALGRGVGAFF. The chain is built from TRBV30 and TRBJ1-1; unclear D gene. From germline, CDR1 is GTSNPN and CDR2 SVGIG (reference sequence). This CDR3 is 11 amino acids long. Trimming cost V 8 bases and J 10 bases, with 17 bases left between them.

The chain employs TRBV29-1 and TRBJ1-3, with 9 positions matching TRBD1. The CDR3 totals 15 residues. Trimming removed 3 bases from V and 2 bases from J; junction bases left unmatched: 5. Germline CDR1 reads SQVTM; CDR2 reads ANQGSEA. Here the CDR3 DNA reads TGCAGCGTTGAGTACAGGGGGCTTCCTGGAAACACCATATATTTT. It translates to CSVEYRGLPGNTIYF.

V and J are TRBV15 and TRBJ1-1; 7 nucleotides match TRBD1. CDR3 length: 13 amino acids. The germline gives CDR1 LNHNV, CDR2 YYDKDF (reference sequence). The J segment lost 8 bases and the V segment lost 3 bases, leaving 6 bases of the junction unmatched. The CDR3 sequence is CATSSRDSGEAFF. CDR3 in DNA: TGTGCCACCAGCAGCCGGGACAGCGGAGAAGCTTTCTTT.

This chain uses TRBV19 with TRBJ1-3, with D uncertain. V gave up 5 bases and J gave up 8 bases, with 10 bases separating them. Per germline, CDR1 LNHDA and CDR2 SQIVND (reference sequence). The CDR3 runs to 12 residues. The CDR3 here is CASSAGRHTIYF. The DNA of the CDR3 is TGTGCCAGTAGTGCCGGGAGGCACACCATATATTTT.

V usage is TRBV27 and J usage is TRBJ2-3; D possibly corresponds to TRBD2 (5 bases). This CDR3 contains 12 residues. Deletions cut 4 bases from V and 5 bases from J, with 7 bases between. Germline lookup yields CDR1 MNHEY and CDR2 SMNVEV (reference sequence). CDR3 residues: CASSYGKDTQYF. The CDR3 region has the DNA TGTGCCAGCAGTTACGGGAAAGATACGCAGTATTTT.

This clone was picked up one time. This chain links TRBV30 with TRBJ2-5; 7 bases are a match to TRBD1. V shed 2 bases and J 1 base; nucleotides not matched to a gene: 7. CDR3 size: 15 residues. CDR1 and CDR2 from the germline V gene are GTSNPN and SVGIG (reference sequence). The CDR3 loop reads CAWSIGGGSQETQYF. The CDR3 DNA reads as TGTGCCTGGAGTATAGGGGGCGGCAGCCAAGAGACCCAGTACTTC. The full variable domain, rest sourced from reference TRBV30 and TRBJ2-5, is SQTIHQWPATLVQPVGSPLSLECTVEGTSNPNLYWYRQAAGRGLQLLFYSVGIGQISSEVPQNLSASRPQDRQFILSSKKLLLSDSGFYLCAWSIGGGSQETQYFGPGTRLLVL.

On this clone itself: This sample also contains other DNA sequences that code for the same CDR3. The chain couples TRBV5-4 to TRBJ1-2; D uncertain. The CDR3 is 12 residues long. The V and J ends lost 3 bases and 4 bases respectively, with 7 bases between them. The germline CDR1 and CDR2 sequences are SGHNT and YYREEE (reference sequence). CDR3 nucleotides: TGTGCCAGCAGCTCAACTGGCTATGGCTACACCTTC. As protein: CASSSTGYGYTF.

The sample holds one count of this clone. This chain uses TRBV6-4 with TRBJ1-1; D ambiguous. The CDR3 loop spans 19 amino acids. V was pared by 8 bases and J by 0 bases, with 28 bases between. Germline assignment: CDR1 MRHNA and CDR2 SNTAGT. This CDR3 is CASPGKPPSCLMMNTEAFF. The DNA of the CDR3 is TGTGCCAGCCCGGGGAAACCACCGTCTTGTTTGATGATGAACACTGAAGCTTTCTTT.

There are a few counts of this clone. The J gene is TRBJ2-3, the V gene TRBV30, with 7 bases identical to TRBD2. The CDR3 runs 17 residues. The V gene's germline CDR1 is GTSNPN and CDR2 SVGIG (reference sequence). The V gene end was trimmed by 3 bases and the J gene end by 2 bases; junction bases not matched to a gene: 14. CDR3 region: CAWSPFGRGINTDTQYF. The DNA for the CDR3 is TGTGCCTGGAGCCCTTTCGGGCGGGGGATTAACACAGATACGCAGTATTTT.

The CDR3 nucleotides are TGTGCCAGCTCACCGGGACAGGGGGCCGAGCAGTTCTTC. Amino acids: CASSPGQGAEQFF. V gene TRBV18 combines with J gene TRBJ2-1, with 12 bases matching TRBD1. Per the germline V gene, CDR1 is KGHSH and CDR2 is LQKENI. This CDR3 contains 13 residues. V shed 3 bases and J 10 bases; nucleotides not matched to a gene: 1.

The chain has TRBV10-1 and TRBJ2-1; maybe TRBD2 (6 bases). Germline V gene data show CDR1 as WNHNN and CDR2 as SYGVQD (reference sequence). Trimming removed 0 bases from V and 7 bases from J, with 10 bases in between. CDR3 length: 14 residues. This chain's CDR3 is CASSESSGHNEQFF. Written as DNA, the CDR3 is TGCGCCAGCAGTGAGTCGAGCGGGCATAATGAGCAGTTCTTC.

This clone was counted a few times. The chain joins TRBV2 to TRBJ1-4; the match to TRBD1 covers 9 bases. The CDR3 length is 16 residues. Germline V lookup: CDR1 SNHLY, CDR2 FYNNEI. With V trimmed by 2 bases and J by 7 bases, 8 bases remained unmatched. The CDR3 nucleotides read TGTGCCAGCAGTGAAACCCGGGACAGGGTTCGTGAAAAACTGTTTTTT. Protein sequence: CASSETRDRVREKLFF.

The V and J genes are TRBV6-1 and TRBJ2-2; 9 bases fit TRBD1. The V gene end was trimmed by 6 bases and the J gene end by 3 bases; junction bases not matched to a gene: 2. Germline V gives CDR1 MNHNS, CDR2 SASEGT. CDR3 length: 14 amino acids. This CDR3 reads CASRWTGDTGELFF. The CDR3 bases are TGTGCCAGCAGATGGACAGGGGACACCGGGGAGCTGTTTTTT.

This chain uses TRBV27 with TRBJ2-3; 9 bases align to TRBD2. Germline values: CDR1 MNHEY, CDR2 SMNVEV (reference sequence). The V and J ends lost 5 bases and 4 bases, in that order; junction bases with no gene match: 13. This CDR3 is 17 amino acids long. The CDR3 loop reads CASSTLLGGGGPDTQYF. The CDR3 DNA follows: TGTGCCAGCAGTACCCTGCTCGGCGGGGGGGGTCCAGATACGCAGTATTTT.

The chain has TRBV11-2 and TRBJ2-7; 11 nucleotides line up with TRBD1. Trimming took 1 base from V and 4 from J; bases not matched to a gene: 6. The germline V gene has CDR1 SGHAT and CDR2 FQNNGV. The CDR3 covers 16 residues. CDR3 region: CASSLARTGGMYEQYF. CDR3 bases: TGTGCCAGCAGCTTAGCTAGGACAGGGGGCATGTACGAGCAGTACTTC.